This TCR beta chain appears in the sequencing data of a study of blood T cells in healthy people across ages. The second PCR ran roughly 7 to 12 cycles with a sample-barcoded 5' primer and J-beta primers. TCRdb re-analysed the 5' RACE reads in MiXCR, keeping a single row per CDR3 protein. The sample shows over a million distinct CDR3 sequences, 40% to 50% of them seen only once. The CDR3 covers 15 residues. The germline CDR1 and CDR2 sequences are ENHRY and SYGVKD. The ends were cut back, 7 bases at V and 5 bases at J, with 15 bases in the middle. The clonotype originates from a woman between 18 and 30 years old in good health. V and J are TRBV10-3 and TRBJ1-6; weak D call: TRBD1 (5 bases). Material: blood. For the CDR3, the DNA is TGTGCCATCATGAGGGGCCTCGGGGATAATTCACCCCTCCACTTT. It yields the protein CAIMRGLGDNSPLHF.